Listed below are T cell receptor beta chains from one sample, sequenced in a study of T cell repertoires in cytomegalovirus infection. TCRdb used MiXCR to reprocess the reads, holding one entry per CDR3 protein. This table has roughly 630,000 distinct CDR3 sequences, 24% appearing once. Sequencing was done on a sample of CD8+ T cells from PBMCs. Receptor source: a human donor in good health (CMV status not recorded). Some clones in this sample may be carry-over from other donors' samples. Both conserved end residues are part of each CDR3. A D gene is named only where the DNA matches it firmly. Clone sizes are given selectively: once, few, many, or a class where the clone is expanded.

V gene: TRBV6-5
clone size: .
J gene: TRBJ2-7
D gene: .
CDR3 DNA: TGTGCCAGCAGTTACTCAGAAGGGAACGAGCAGTACTTC
CDR3 protein: CASSYSEGNEQYF

V gene: TRBV18
clone size: .
J gene: TRBJ2-7
D gene: .
CDR3 DNA: TGTGCCAGCTCACTGACGCCAGGGTTAAGCTCCTACGAGCAGTACTTC
CDR3 protein: CASSLTPGLSSYEQYF

V gene: TRBV7-7
clone size: few
J gene: TRBJ2-1
D gene: TRBD1
CDR3 DNA: TGTGCTAGCAGCTTTTCCATGGACAGGGTTGGTGAGCAGTTCTTC
CDR3 protein: CASSFSMDRVGEQFF

V gene: TRBV12-3/TRBV12-4
clone size: .
J gene: TRBJ2-3
D gene: TRBD2
CDR3 DNA: TGTGCCAGCAGTCCGCCCTTTGGGTCTAGCGGGGCTAGCACAGATACGCAGTATTTT
CDR3 protein: CASSPPFGSSGASTDTQYF

V gene: TRBV28
clone size: .
J gene: TRBJ1-6
D gene: .
CDR3 DNA: TGTGCCAGCAGCCTAAGAGGGGTGTATAATTCACCCCTCCACTTT
CDR3 protein: CASSLRGVYNSPLHF

V gene: TRBV13
clone size: few
J gene: TRBJ2-2
D gene: .
CDR3 DNA: TGTGCCAGCGGAAAGAACACCGGGGAGCTGTTTTTT
CDR3 protein: CASGKNTGELFF

V gene: TRBV20-1
clone size: few
J gene: TRBJ1-2
D gene: TRBD1
CDR3 DNA: TGCAGTGCTAACACAGGGGCGAGTGGCTACACCTTC
CDR3 protein: CSANTGASGYTF

V gene: TRBV12-3/TRBV12-4
clone size: .
J gene: TRBJ2-1
D gene: TRBD2
CDR3 DNA: TGTGCCAGCAGTGTATTGACTAGCGGGGGGGAGAAGTACAATGAGCTGTTCTTC
CDR3 protein: CASSVLTSGGEKYNELFF

V gene: TRBV24-1
clone size: .
J gene: TRBJ2-3
D gene: .
CDR3 DNA: TGTGCCACCAGTTCTGCCGCTAGCACAGATACGCAGTATTTT
CDR3 protein: CATSSAASTDTQYF

V gene: TRBV29-1
clone size: few
J gene: TRBJ2-7
D gene: .
CDR3 DNA: TGCAGCGTTGAAGAGGATCGGGCTAGCGAGCAGTACTTC
CDR3 protein: CSVEEDRASEQYF

V gene: TRBV11-3
clone size: many
J gene: TRBJ2-1
D gene: TRBD2
CDR3 DNA: TGTGCCAGCAGCTTAGGAGCGGGACTAGCGACCTACAATGAGCAGTTCTTC
CDR3 protein: CASSLGAGLATYNEQFF

V gene: TRBV6-1
clone size: .
J gene: TRBJ2-1
D gene: .
CDR3 DNA: TGTGCCAGCAGGGTCATCAATGAGCAGTTCTTC
CDR3 protein: CASRVINEQFF

V gene: TRBV11-3
clone size: few
J gene: TRBJ2-5
D gene: .
CDR3 DNA: TGTGCCAGCAGCCAAGGAGTGGGCGGGTCAAAAGAGACCCAGTACTTC
CDR3 protein: CASSQGVGGSKETQYF

V gene: TRBV20-1
clone size: once
J gene: TRBJ2-2
D gene: .
CDR3 DNA: TGCAGTGCTAGAGATCTGTGGAACACCGGGGAGCTGTTTTTT
CDR3 protein: CSARDLWNTGELFF

V gene: TRBV7-8
clone size: many
J gene: TRBJ1-5
D gene: .
CDR3 DNA: TGTGCCAGCAGCTCCCGCAGGGACAATCAGCCCCAGCATTTT
CDR3 protein: CASSSRRDNQPQHF

V gene: TRBV6-2/TRBV6-3
clone size: .
J gene: TRBJ1-2
D gene: TRBD1
CDR3 DNA: TGTGCCAGCAGTTCCGGACAGGGAGGAAACTATGGCTACACCTTC
CDR3 protein: CASSSGQGGNYGYTF

V gene: TRBV6-5
clone size: .
J gene: TRBJ1-2
D gene: TRBD1
CDR3 DNA: TGTGCCAGCAGTTACTCGACACAGGGGCATGGCTACACCTTC
CDR3 protein: CASSYSTQGHGYTF